The T cell receptor beta chain described here comes from a study of metastatic and nonmetastatic thyroid tumors. Study-wide points: In blood and tumor, TCR beta diversity was reportedly significantly higher in malignant thyroid tumors than in benign nodules.

Comment on this clone: Its antigen is not identified.

Germline lookup yields CDR1 SGHRS and CDR2 YFSETQ. The CDR3 covers 13 residues. V shed 0 bases and J shed 8 bases, with 11 bases lying between them. As processed by the authors: A distant-metastasis classifier for papillary thyroid cancer was built using CDR3 differences across clinicopathological groups. TCRdb recomputed clones from the PCR reads via MiXCR. V and J calls and clone size were set by TCRdb, not the authors. Of some 30,000 clones in the sample, approximately 10% are singletons; the top ten hold about a sixth. Patients underwent thyroid surgery, and none had received any treatment before it.

The sample consisted of blood. The clonotype comes from a female donor with papillary thyroid cancer or a benign thyroid nodule (not recorded which). Some clones in this sample may be carry-over from other donors' samples. V and J are TRBV5-1 and TRBJ1-2, with unresolved D. The CDR3 here is CASSLAQSRGYTF. Written as DNA, the CDR3 is TGCGCCAGCAGCTTGGCACAGTCGAGGGGCTACACCTTC.